This T cell receptor (beta chain) was captured by sequencing in a study of OX40 agonist ivuxolimab in advanced cancers. Overall study results and limits: At doses 0.1 to 3.0 mg/kg, CD4+ and CD8+ clones expanded.

The method was immunoSEQ multiplex PCR; TCRdb's version includes in-frame clones alone and lacks a portion of them. Among 90,000 to 130,000 clones, around nine tenths were seen once, and the ten largest hold about 0.28%. This clone showed up just once. The antigen is not known. In germline, CDR1 is SEHNR, CDR2 FQNEAQ (reference sequence). The CDR3 runs 11 residues. Trimming removed 8 bases at V and 8 bases at J, with 10 bases between. The receptor was isolated from an adult with an advanced solid tumor such as melanoma, head and neck, liver or kidney cancer. The chain employs TRBV7-9 and TRBJ2-1; D is uncertain. The sequenced sample was CD4+ or CD8+ T cells sorted from blood, obtained in a trial of the OX40 agonist ivuxolimab. CDR3 sequence (DNA): TGTGCCAGCCAACTTCGGGATGAGCAGTTCTTC. Protein: CASQLRDEQFF.